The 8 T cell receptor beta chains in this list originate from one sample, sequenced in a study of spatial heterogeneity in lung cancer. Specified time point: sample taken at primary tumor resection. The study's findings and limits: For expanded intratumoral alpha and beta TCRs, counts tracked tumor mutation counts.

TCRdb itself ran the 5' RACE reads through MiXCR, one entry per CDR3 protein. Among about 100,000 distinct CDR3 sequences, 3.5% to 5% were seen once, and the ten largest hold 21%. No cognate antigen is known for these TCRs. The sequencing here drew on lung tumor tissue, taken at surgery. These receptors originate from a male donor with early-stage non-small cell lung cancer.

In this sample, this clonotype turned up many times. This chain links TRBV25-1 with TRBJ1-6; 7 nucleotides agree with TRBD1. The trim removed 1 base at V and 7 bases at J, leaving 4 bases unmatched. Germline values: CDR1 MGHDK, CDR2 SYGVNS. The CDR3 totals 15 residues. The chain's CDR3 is CASSEWGDSNSPLHF. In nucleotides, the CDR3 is TGTGCCAGCAGTGAATGGGGGGACAGCAATTCACCCCTCCACTTT.

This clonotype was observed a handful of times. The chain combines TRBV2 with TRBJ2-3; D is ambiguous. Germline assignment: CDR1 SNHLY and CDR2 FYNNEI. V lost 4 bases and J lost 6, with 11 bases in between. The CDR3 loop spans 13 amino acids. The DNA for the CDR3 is TGTGCCAGCAGTGCTACCGGGCTGGATACGCAGTATTTT. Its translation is CASSATGLDTQYF.

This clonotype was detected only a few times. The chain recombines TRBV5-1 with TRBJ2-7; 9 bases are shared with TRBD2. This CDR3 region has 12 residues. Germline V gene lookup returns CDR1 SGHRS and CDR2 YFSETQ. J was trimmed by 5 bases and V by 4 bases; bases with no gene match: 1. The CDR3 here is CASSRLADEQYF. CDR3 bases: TGCGCCAGCAGCCGACTAGCGGACGAGCAGTACTTC.

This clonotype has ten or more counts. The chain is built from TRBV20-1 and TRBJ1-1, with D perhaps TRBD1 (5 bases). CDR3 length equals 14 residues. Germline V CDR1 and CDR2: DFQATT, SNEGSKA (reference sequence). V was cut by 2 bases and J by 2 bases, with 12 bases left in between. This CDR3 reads CSARTVGGNTEAFF. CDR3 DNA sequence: TGCAGTGCTAGAACCGTCGGGGGAAACACTGAAGCTTTCTTT.

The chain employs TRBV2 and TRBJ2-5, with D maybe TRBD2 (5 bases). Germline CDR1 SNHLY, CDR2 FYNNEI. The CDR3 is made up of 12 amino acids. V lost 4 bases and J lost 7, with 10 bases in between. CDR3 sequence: CASSGTRGTQYF. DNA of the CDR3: TGTGCCAGCAGTGGGACTCGCGGGACCCAGTACTTC.

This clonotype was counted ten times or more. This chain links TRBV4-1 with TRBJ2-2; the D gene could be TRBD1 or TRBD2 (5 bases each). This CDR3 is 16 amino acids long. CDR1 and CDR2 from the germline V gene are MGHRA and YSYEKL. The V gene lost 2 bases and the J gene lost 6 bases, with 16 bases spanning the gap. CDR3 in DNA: TGCGCCAGCAGCCAAAGCCCCGGGACCCGGGCCGGGGAGCTGTTTTTT. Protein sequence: CASSQSPGTRAGELFF.

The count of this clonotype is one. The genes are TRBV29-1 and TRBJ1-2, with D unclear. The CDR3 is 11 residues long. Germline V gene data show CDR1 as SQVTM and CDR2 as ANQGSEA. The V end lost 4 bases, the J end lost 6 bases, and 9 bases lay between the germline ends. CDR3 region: CSVVGRDGYTF. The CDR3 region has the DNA TGCAGCGTTGTAGGACGGGATGGCTACACCTTC.

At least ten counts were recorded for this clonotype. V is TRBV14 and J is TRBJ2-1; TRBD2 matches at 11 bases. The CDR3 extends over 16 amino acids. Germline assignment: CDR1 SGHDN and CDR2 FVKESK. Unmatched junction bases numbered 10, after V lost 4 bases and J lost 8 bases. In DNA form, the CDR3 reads TGTGCCAGCAGCCGACTAGCGGGATACGATTTGGATGAGCAGTTCTTC. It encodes CASSRLAGYDLDEQFF.